The entry below describes one T cell receptor (beta chain). Its antigen is as yet unknown. These data originate in a study of beta chain features in type 1 diabetes. Findings of the study overall: The VDJ junctions of type 1 diabetes patients carried fewer insertions and more deletions. PCR could preferentially amplify shorter templates, alike in patients and controls.

The study reverse transcribed the entire isolated RNA, so it sequenced expressed TCRB transcripts. Sequencing was performed with immunoSEQ multiplex PCR; in TCRdb, only in-frame clones are kept and a portion is missing. The table shows about 160,000 clones, with approximately 8.1% occurring only once. Averaging approximately 0.11 L, one heparinised blood draw was given by each donor. The V gene lost 4 bases and the J gene lost 6 bases, with 10 bases spanning the gap. This CDR3 spans 13 amino acids. From germline, CDR1 is MNHNY and CDR2 SVGAGI (reference sequence). The TCR originated in a man between 18 and 29 years old in good health. The chain is built from TRBV6-6 and TRBJ1-5; D possibly corresponds to TRBD1 (6 bases). Sequenced material: central memory CD4+ T cells from blood. The CDR3 region has the DNA TGTGCCAGCAGTTTCCTACAGGGTCAGCCCCAGCATTTT. The encoded protein is CASSFLQGQPQHF.